This T cell receptor beta chain was profiled in a study of CD8+ T cells in alopecia areata. After isolation, RNA underwent reverse transcription to generate cDNA as the sequencing template. Sequencing used immunoSEQ multiplex PCR; TCRdb keeps in-frame clones, though not all of them. The table shows 250,000 to 350,000 clones, with 60% occurring only once. Indicated treatment: oral pan-JAK inhibitor, 5-10 mg twice daily. This CDR3 has 16 amino acids. Germline values: CDR1 SGHAT, CDR2 FQNNGV. Trimming removed 1 base from V and 5 bases from J; junction bases left unmatched: 4. Source: CD4+ T cells sorted from blood, taken around week 54, from a patient treated with tofacitinib. V gene TRBV11-2 combines with J gene TRBJ1-6, with 8 bases identical to TRBD1. The origin of this receptor is a human donor with alopecia areata. CDR3 region: CASSLVQGANNSPLHF. CDR3 DNA sequence: TGTGCCAGCAGCTTAGTTCAGGGGGCAAATAATTCACCCCTCCACTTT.